This TCR beta chain is from a study of T cell responses to AZD1222 COVID-19 vaccine. General observations from the study: Donors were mostly white British, more females; clonal diversity possibly underestimated. Regions 160-218 and 743-854 held dominance among vaccine-associated CD4 TCRs, which spanned spike. Spike-specific TCR breadth rose after two AZD1222 doses, and depth rose as well.

Libraries were prepared by immunoSEQ multiplex PCR; TCRdb keeps only in-frame clonotypes and omits some of them. The sample yields 80,000 to 100,000 clones, roughly 86% seen once. Remarks on this clone: Its antigen is not identified.

The CDR3 extends over 14 amino acids. The V and J ends lost 4 bases and 15 bases, in that order; junction bases with no gene match: 9. CDR1 is SGHVS and CDR2 is FQNEAQ in the germline V gene. This receptor was identified in an adult who received the AZD1222 COVID-19 vaccine. The chain joins TRBV7-8 to TRBJ1-6; 10 bases line up with TRBD1. The sample in question was peripheral blood, obtained 28 days after the second AZD1222 dose. The CDR3 nucleotides are TGTGCCAGCAGCTCCTCCGGGACAGGGGTCCACCTCCACTTT. Amino acids: CASSSSGTGVHLHF.